This T cell receptor beta chain is from a study of T cell repertoires in cytomegalovirus infection (dated by TCRdb to about 2019). For the study in its entirety: Peptide stimulations targeted recently identified HLA-C-restricted CMV epitopes, whose presentation resists viral immunomodulation, together with well-studied HLA-B-restricted epitopes. Donor HLA type was relevant to the analysis, as public TCR beta signatures indicated carriage of CMV infection together with the matching HLA type.

These reads were obtained on an Illumina HiSeq 1500. TCRdb passed the public sequencing reads through fastp at Q25 and MiXCR, retaining productive beta sequences. All rows with the same CDR3 protein become a single entry with the most common DNA and genes. Across this sample there are tens of thousands of distinct CDR3 sequences, with around 40% seen only once. Together, the top ten hold approximately 94% of the sample. Notes on this clonotype: Its antigen remains undetermined. Base qualities are not at hand, and no much larger clone is one base apart.

Broad study findings and their caveats: Cumulative frequency of public TCR beta family members discriminated carriers of CMV infection plus the relevant HLA type in this cohort and an independent roughly 320-donor cohort. The ex vivo response was dominated by HLA-C-restricted CMV-specific TCR beta clonotypes, which also provided the single most frequent clonotype in two of eight donors.

The treatment or condition label, read with the paper, signifies: in vitro stimulation with specific CMV peptide epitopes to enrich CMV-specific T cells. CDR3 length: 13 amino acids, cysteine to phenylalanine. Left in the record is the CDR3 DNA by itself, 39 bases read in frame from the first base. For CDR1 and CDR2, the germline V gene lists SGHVS and FNYEAQ. Between the V and J ends, shortened by 5 bases and 4 bases respectively, the junction contains 9 bases. This sample comprised CD8+ T cells from cultured PBMCs, obtained from culture after CMV antigen stimulation. The sequence links TRBV7-6 to TRBJ1-3; TRBD1 is possibly the D segment (6 matching bases). The sequence derives from a human donor in good health (CMV status not recorded). Some clones in this sample may be carry-over from other donors' samples. The sequenced DNA: TGTGCCAGCAGCCCAGGGGACGGAAACACCATATATTTT. Its protein is CASSPGDGNTIYF.